A single sample is the source of the 23 T cell receptor beta chains below, sequenced in a study of CD8+ T cells in alopecia areata. The sequencing template was cDNA reverse transcribed from extracted RNA. The protocol was immunoSEQ multiplex PCR, while the TCRdb copy is restricted to in-frame clones and leaves out a portion. The sample shows about 64,000 clones, roughly 47% of them seen only once. Sequenced input: NKG2D-low CD8+ T cells sorted from blood. The origin of the receptors is a human donor with alopecia areata.

The chain joins TRBV27 to TRBJ2-5; D tentatively reads TRBD1 or TRBD2 (5 bases each). Germline assignment: CDR1 MNHEY and CDR2 SMNVEV (reference sequence). V lost 3 bases and J lost 7, with 18 bases in between. The CDR3 spans 15 residues. The chain's CDR3 is CASSFTGQRGGTQYF. CDR3 in DNA: TGTGCCAGCAGTTTTACAGGCCAGAGAGGAGGGACCCAGTACTTC.

The chain carries TRBV7-8 and TRBJ2-7; D might be TRBD1 (6 bases). Trimming stripped 3 bases from V and 2 bases from J, with 11 bases between. The CDR3 is made up of 14 amino acids. Germline CDR1 is SGHVS and CDR2 is FQNEAQ. The CDR3 region has the DNA TGTGCCAGCAGCTTTTCAGGGGTGACCTACGAGCAGTACTTC. Protein sequence: CASSFSGVTYEQYF.

The V and J genes are TRBV7-8 and TRBJ2-2; 7 bases map to TRBD1. With V trimmed by 5 bases and J by 1 base, 4 bases remained unmatched. The CDR3 is 15 residues long. Germline assignment: CDR1 SGHVS and CDR2 FQNEAQ. The CDR3: CASSPGTVNTGELFF. For the CDR3, the DNA is TGTGCCAGCAGCCCCGGGACAGTGAACACCGGGGAGCTGTTTTTT.

This clone was found once. V and J are TRBV29-1 and TRBJ1-1, with D possibly being TRBD1 (5 bases). The length of the CDR3 is 15 residues. Germline V gene sequence: CDR1 SQVTM, CDR2 ANQGSEA. Trimming removed 3 bases at V and 0 bases at J, with 14 bases between. The CDR3 sequence is CSVEGGDYMNTEAFF. CDR3 DNA: TGCAGCGTTGAGGGGGGGGACTACATGAACACTGAAGCTTTCTTT.

This chain connects TRBV27 to TRBJ2-3; the D gene could be TRBD1 or TRBD2 (5 bases each). Germline assignment: CDR1 MNHEY and CDR2 SMNVEV (reference sequence). The CDR3 is 16 amino acids. V lost 5 bases and J lost 0, with 15 bases in between. In nucleotides, the CDR3 is TGTGCCAGCAGTGAGGACGGGGCGCCTAGCACAGATACGCAGTATTTT. This codes for CASSEDGAPSTDTQYF.

The chain employs TRBV10-3 and TRBJ1-2; no definite D call. The CDR3 has 13 amino acids. CDR1 and CDR2 from the germline V gene are ENHRY and SYGVKD. V was cut by 2 bases and J by 2 bases, with 6 bases left in between. The CDR3 DNA follows: TGTGCCATCAGTGAGGCCCCGAACTATGGCTACACCTTC. Its protein is CAISEAPNYGYTF.

CDR3 region: CSVDSGRDIFSYNEQFF. CDR3 in DNA: TGCAGCGTTGATAGCGGGAGGGATATATTCTCCTACAATGAGCAGTTCTTC. V is TRBV29-1 and J is TRBJ2-1; 11 bases are shared with TRBD2. The CDR3 loop spans 17 amino acids. Germline V gene lookup returns CDR1 SQVTM and CDR2 ANQGSEA. Unmatched junction bases numbered 7, after V lost 3 bases and J lost 0 bases.

This rearrangement joins TRBV9 to TRBJ2-2; 8 bases align to TRBD2. V lost 5 bases and J lost 4; bases outside the gene matches: 10. Germline loops: CDR1 SGDLS, CDR2 YYNGEE. The CDR3 extends over 16 amino acids. CDR3 region: CASSGLAGGRTGELFF. The DNA of the CDR3 is TGTGCCAGCAGTGGACTCGCGGGAGGCCGCACCGGGGAGCTGTTTTTT.

V is TRBV5-1 and J is TRBJ2-1, with 12 bases identical to TRBD2. Germline-derived CDR1 and CDR2 are SGHRS and YFSETQ. V trimming: 0 bases; J trimming: 3 bases; junction bases outside the gene matches: 1. The CDR3 loop spans 16 amino acids. CDR3 coding DNA: TGCGCCAGCAGCTTGGCACTAGCGGGGGGCTACAATGAGCAGTTCTTC. Protein sequence: CASSLALAGGYNEQFF. Full variable domain (missing parts from reference TRBV5-1 and TRBJ2-1): KAGVTQTPRYLIKTRGQQVTLSCSPISGHRSVSWYQQTPGQGLQFLFEYFSETQRNKGNFPGRFSGRQFSNSRSEMNVSTLELGDSALYLCASSLALAGGYNEQFFGPGTRLTVL.

V gene TRBV5-4 combines with J gene TRBJ1-2; a possible D gene is TRBD1 (5 bases). Germline CDR1 and CDR2: SGHNT and YYREEE (reference sequence). CDR3 length: 14 amino acids. Between the trimmed V and J ends, which lost 0 bases and 3 bases, there was a span of 9 bases. The CDR3, as DNA: TGTGCCAGCAGCTTGGGCAGGGAAGACTATGGCTACACCTTC. Protein product: CASSLGREDYGYTF.

This clone was seen only a few times. V is TRBV4-1 and J is TRBJ1-1, with 9 nucleotides matching TRBD1. Germline V gene lookup returns CDR1 MGHRA and CDR2 YSYEKL. V gave up 0 bases and J gave up 5 bases; unmatched junction bases: 7. The CDR3 consists of 16 residues. DNA of the CDR3: TGCGCCAGCAGCCAAGAGGCTGACAGGGGGACAACTGAAGCTTTCTTT. Translation: CASSQEADRGTTEAFF.

The chain combines TRBV4-1 with TRBJ2-1; D possibly corresponds to TRBD2 (5 bases). Germline V lookup: CDR1 MGHRA, CDR2 YSYEKL. V lost 4 bases, J lost 7 bases, and 14 bases lay in between. CDR3 length: 14 residues. CDR3 nucleotides: TGCGCCAGCAGCCCGGGGTACAGTGAAAATGAGCAGTTCTTC. Encoded protein: CASSPGYSENEQFF.

This chain connects TRBV27 to TRBJ2-5, with 8 bases lining up with TRBD2. Germline CDR1 reads MNHEY; CDR2 reads SMNVEV (reference sequence). The CDR3 totals 15 residues. The V segment lost 5 bases and the J segment 4 bases; nucleotides outside the gene matches: 9. CDR3 coding DNA: TGTGCCAGCAGTATTCTAGGGCGGGAGGTAGAGACCCAGTACTTC. Amino acid sequence: CASSILGREVETQYF.

The J gene is TRBJ2-3, the V gene TRBV2; D is ambiguous. The V end lost 8 bases, the J end lost 4 bases, and 1 base lay between the germline ends. The length of the CDR3 is 9 residues. Germline V gene sequence: CDR1 SNHLY, CDR2 FYNNEI. This CDR3 is CASADTQYF. The CDR3 bases are TGTGCCAGCGCAGATACGCAGTATTTT. The complete variable domain, with remaining parts taken from reference TRBV2 and TRBJ2-3, reads EPEVTQTPSHQVTQMGQEVILRCVPISNHLYFYWYRQILGQKVEFLVSFYNNEISEKSEIFDDQFSVERPDGSNFTLKIRSTKLEDSAMYFCASADTQYFGPGTRLTVL.

The sample holds a few counts of this clone. The J gene is TRBJ2-7, the V gene TRBV2; D is unclear. The CDR3 consists of 15 residues. In germline, CDR1 is SNHLY, CDR2 FYNNEI. V was shortened by 1 base and J by 3 bases, with 13 bases between the two germline ends. CDR3 sequence: CASSEGGYGFYEQYF. CDR3 coding DNA: TGTGCCAGCAGTGAAGGCGGATACGGATTCTACGAGCAGTACTTC.

This rearrangement joins TRBV5-6 to TRBJ2-5; 10 bases line up with TRBD2. Germline lookup yields CDR1 SGHDT and CDR2 YYEEEE. The CDR3 runs 17 residues. V shed 1 base and J 2 bases; nucleotides not matched to a gene: 8. CDR3 bases: TGTGCCAGCAGCTTGCCCCAAGCTAGCGGGAGTCAAGAGACCCAGTACTTC. This translates into CASSLPQASGSQETQYF. Based on the CDR3 plus reference TRBV5-6 and TRBJ2-5, the full variable domain is DAGVTQSPTHLIKTRGQQVTLRCSPKSGHDTVSWYQQALGQGPQFIFQYYEEEERQRGNFPDRFSGHQFPNYSSELNVNALLLGDSALYLCASSLPQASGSQETQYFGPGTRLLVL.

The CDR3 region is CASSPAGSNQPQHF. The CDR3 DNA reads as TGTGCCAGCAGCCCTGCCGGGAGCAATCAGCCCCAGCATTTT. The chain combines TRBV11-1 with TRBJ1-5; D gene unclear. CDR1 SGHAT and CDR2 FQDESV come from the germline V gene (reference sequence). CDR3 length: 14 residues. The V end was cut by 5 bases, the J end by 1 base, with 9 bases between. The full variable domain, with the rest looked up from reference TRBV11-1 and TRBJ1-5, is EAEVAQSPRYKITEKSQAVAFWCDPISGHATLYWYRQILGQGPELLVQFQDESVVDDSQLPKDRFSAERLKGVDSTLKIQPAELGDSAMYLCASSPAGSNQPQHFGDGTRLSIL.

As regards this clone: The sample carries other DNA sequences with the same CDR3. The chain links TRBV29-1 to TRBJ2-7, with D uncertain. The length of the CDR3 is 12 residues. In germline, CDR1 is SQVTM, CDR2 ANQGSEA. Trimming shortened V by 0 bases and J by 7 bases, and 10 bases separated the two germline ends. The CDR3 region has the DNA TGCAGCGTTGAAGATCGTCTCAGGGAGCAGTACTTC. This gives the protein CSVEDRLREQYF.

The chain joins TRBV7-9 to TRBJ2-7, with 11 bases lining up with TRBD2. V shed 5 bases and J 3 bases; nucleotides not matched to a gene: 15. CDR3 length: 18 residues. CDR1 SEHNR and CDR2 FQNEAQ come from the germline V gene (reference sequence). This CDR3 reads CASSMPGTSGEEDYEQYF. Here the CDR3 DNA reads TGTGCCAGCAGCATGCCCGGGACTAGCGGCGAGGAAGACTACGAGCAGTACTTC.

The rearrangement joins TRBV6-6 to TRBJ2-7; 9 nucleotides align to TRBD2. The CDR3 runs 15 residues. The V and J ends lost 8 bases and 2 bases, in that order; junction bases with no gene match: 10. Per the germline V gene, CDR1 is MNHNY and CDR2 is SVGAGI (reference sequence). The CDR3 DNA sequence: TGTGCCAGCTATGGAGAGACTAGCGGTACCTACGAGCAGTACTTC. Encoded protein: CASYGETSGTYEQYF.

In this sample, this clone turned up a few times. This rearrangement joins TRBV7-9 to TRBJ2-2; 10 bases line up with TRBD2. The CDR3 extends over 15 amino acids. J lost 4 bases, V lost 2 bases, and 1 base had no gene match. The V gene's germline CDR1 is SEHNR and CDR2 FQNEAQ (reference sequence). The CDR3 bases are TGTGCCAGCAGCTTAAGGACTAGCGGCACCGGGGAGCTGTTTTTT. Protein sequence: CASSLRTSGTGELFF. Based on the CDR3 plus reference TRBV7-9 and TRBJ2-2, the full variable domain is DTGVSQNPRHKITKRGQNVTFRCDPISEHNRLYWYRQTLGQGPEFLTYFQNEAQLEKSRLLSDRFSAERPKGSFSTLEIQRTEQGDSAMYLCASSLRTSGTGELFFGEGSRLTVL.

The table lists this clone with a few counts. The chain combines TRBV28 with TRBJ2-1, with 9 nucleotides matching TRBD1. V shed 6 bases, J shed 8 bases, and the junction held 2 bases outside the gene matches. This CDR3 comprises 12 residues. Germline CDR1 is MDHEN and CDR2 is SYDVKM. The CDR3 DNA reads as TGTGCCAGCAGGGGACAGGGCGATGAGCAGTTCTTC. This encodes CASRGQGDEQFF.

In this sample, this clone turned up a few times. The J gene is TRBJ2-5, the V gene TRBV29-1, with D perhaps matching TRBD1 (6 bases). The J call may be incorrect, as the DNA end agrees better with TRBJ2-7. This CDR3 region has 14 residues. The germline gives CDR1 SQVTM, CDR2 ANQGSEA. CDR3 DNA: TGCAGCGCCCTAACCAAGGGGGTCTACTACGAGCAGTACTTC. It specifies CSALTKGVYYEQYF.